These T cell receptor beta chains were read from a single sample in a study of blood T cell repertoires in COVID-19. Clones were sequenced by immunoSEQ multiplex PCR, and TCRdb holds only the in-frame ones, with some missing. The sample holds some 260,000 clones, approximately 91% seen once. The sequenced sample was peripheral blood. The receptors stem from a human donor in a cohort sampled during active COVID-19. The CDR3 runs from the conserved cysteine through the conserved F or W. Each record gives: J gene, clone size, D gene, V gene, CDR3 DNA, CDR3 protein. The D gene is left open where the match is weak. Size values are once, few and many counts, or a class for expanded clones, and some rows have none.

TRBJ2-7 NA TRBD2 TRBV9 TGTGCCAGCAGCGTAGCTCCCCTAGCGGGAGCCACGGCCTACGAGCAGTACTTC CASSVAPLAGATAYEQYF
TRBJ1-2 NA TRBD1 TRBV27 TGTGCCAGCAGTCTGGGACAGGGAGTTGGAGGCTACACCTTC CASSLGQGVGGYTF
TRBJ1-1 NA NA TRBV10-3 TGTGCCATCAGCGGTAGACAGGCGAAAGAAGCTTTCTTT CAISGRQAKEAFF
TRBJ2-7 NA TRBD1 TRBV28 TGTGCCAGCAGTGGGGCCGGGACAGGGGGGTACGAGCAGTACTTC CASSGAGTGGYEQYF
TRBJ1-1 once TRBD1 TRBV6-5 TGTGCCAGCAGGAGCCGGAAGACAGGGGGAGCTTTCTTT CASRSRKTGGAFF
TRBJ1-2 NA TRBD1 TRBV9 TGTGCCAGCAGCATCCTAGGGACAGGGGTTGGCTATGGCTACACCTTC CASSILGTGVGYGYTF
TRBJ1-2 NA NA TRBV3-1/TRBV3-2 TGTGCCAGCAGCCCCCAGGGGTGGTACTATGGCTACACCTTC CASSPQGWYYGYTF
TRBJ1-1 NA NA TRBV7-3 TGTGCCAGCAGCTTAATGGGTGAACAGGGCGACAACACTGAAGCTTTCTTT CASSLMGEQGDNTEAFF
TRBJ2-7 NA NA TRBV6-5 TGTGCCAGCAGTCCGGGACTGAGGAGCGAGCAGTACTTC CASSPGLRSEQYF
TRBJ2-7 NA NA TRBV5-4 TGTGCCAGCAGCTCAACACCAGACTACGAGCAGTACTTC CASSSTPDYEQYF
TRBJ2-3 NA TRBD2 TRBV29-1 TGCAGCGTTGCCGGAGCGGGGACCACAGATACGCAGTATTTT CSVAGAGTTDTQYF
TRBJ1-2 NA NA TRBV7-2 TGTGCCAGCAGCTTAGCGACAGAGTATGGCTACACCTTC CASSLATEYGYTF
TRBJ2-7 NA TRBD2 TRBV15 TGTGCCACCAGCAGCTATAGTAGCGGGGAGAGGCGGTACGAGCAGTACTTC CATSSYSSGERRYEQYF
TRBJ2-7 NA NA TRBV18 TGTGCCAGCTCACCATCAGGGGAGGGGACCTACGAGCAGTACTTC CASSPSGEGTYEQYF
TRBJ2-5 NA NA TRBV24-1 TGTGCCACCAGTGACTTTGGCAGGGCTAAAGGCCAAGAGACCCAGTACTTC CATSDFGRAKGQETQYF
TRBJ2-7 NA NA TRBV7-9 TGTGCCAGCAGCTTAGCGGGGGGGCCAGGTGAGCAGTACTTC CASSLAGGPGEQYF
TRBJ2-7 NA NA TRBV3-1/TRBV3-2 TGTGCCAGCAGCCGGGGACTGCCCAGCTCCTACGAGCAGTACTTC CASSRGLPSSYEQYF
TRBJ1-2 few TRBD1 TRBV6-5 TGTGCCAGCAGTACGACAGGGGGGACTGGCTACACCTTC CASSTTGGTGYTF
TRBJ1-1 few NA TRBV7-8 TGTGCCAGCACTCCAGGGGATTACACTGAAGCTTTCTTT CASTPGDYTEAFF
TRBJ2-3 NA TRBD1 TRBV13 TGTGCCAGCAGCCCCGGGACAGGGGTCACAGATACGCAGTATTTT CASSPGTGVTDTQYF
TRBJ1-1 NA TRBD1 TRBV5-1 TGCGCCAGCAAGAAGGACAGGGGGCTCGGTAGTAAAGTCGCTGAAGCTTTCTTT CASKKDRGLGSKVAEAFF
TRBJ2-2 NA TRBD2 TRBV28 TGTGCCAGCAGGGGAGGCGGGAGTTGGACCGGGGAGCTGTTTTTT CASRGGGSWTGELFF
TRBJ2-1 many TRBD2 TRBV4-1 TGCGCCAGCAGCCAAGCCCGGCTAGCGGGGCTAGACAATGAGCAGTTCTTC CASSQARLAGLDNEQFF
TRBJ2-6 NA NA TRBV3-1/TRBV3-2 TGTGCCAGCAGCCAGGCCGGGGCCAACGTCCTGACTTTC CASSQAGANVLTF
TRBJ2-2 NA NA TRBV15 TGTGCCACCAGCAGAGATGCAGGGACCGGGGAGCTGTTTTTT CATSRDAGTGELFF
TRBJ2-7 NA TRBD2 TRBV7-9 TGTGCCAGCAGCTTCGCTAGCGGGAGTTACGAGCAGTACTTC CASSFASGSYEQYF
TRBJ2-4 NA NA TRBV12-3/TRBV12-4 TGTGCCAGCAGTTTAGCGCGGGCGGGAAAGCGGTACTTC CASSLARAGKRYF
TRBJ2-7 NA NA TRBV6-6 TGTGCCAGCAGTTACAGGCAGGCCACCCTCTACGAGCAGTACTTC CASSYRQATLYEQYF
TRBJ2-7 NA TRBD1 TRBV7-9 TGTGCCAGCAGGGACAGGGCATCCTACGAGCAGTACTTC CASRDRASYEQYF
TRBJ1-6 NA NA TRBV27 TGTGCCAGCAGTTTAGACTCGTGGAGCTCCTATAATTCACCCCTCCACTTT CASSLDSWSSYNSPLHF
TRBJ2-6 NA TRBD1 TRBV6-6 TGTGCCAGCAGTCCCAGACAGGGGAAATGGGGGGCCAACGTCCTGACTTTC CASSPRQGKWGANVLTF
TRBJ2-6 once NA TRBV7-9 TGTGCCAGCAGCTCCAGGGCGGCCGGGGCCAACGTCCTGACTTTC CASSSRAAGANVLTF
TRBJ2-7 NA NA TRBV30 TGTGCCTGGACTAGCGTAGGCTACGAGCAGTACTTC CAWTSVGYEQYF
TRBJ2-7 NA NA TRBV9 TGTGCCAGCAGCGGTTATAGCGTAACCGAGCAGTACTTC CASSGYSVTEQYF
TRBJ2-7 once NA TRBV5-1 TGCGCCAGCAAAAGAGAGAACCTCTACGAGCAGTACTTC CASKRENLYEQYF
TRBJ2-7 NA TRBD2 TRBV4-3 TGCGCCAGCAGCCCTCGGACTAGCGGGGGGACCTACGAGCAGTACTTC CASSPRTSGGTYEQYF
TRBJ1-4 NA TRBD1 TRBV5-6 TGTGCCAGCAGATCCACAACGAGGGACAGCCTTAATGAAAAACTGTTTTTT CASRSTTRDSLNEKLFF
TRBJ2-7 NA NA TRBV4-1 TGCGCCAGCAGCCAAGAGTCCTACGGGGAACGCTACGAGCAGTACTTC CASSQESYGERYEQYF
TRBJ1-1 NA TRBD1 TRBV6-5 TGTGCCAGCAGTTACTCAGGGACAGGGGGGTCTGAAGCTTTCTTT CASSYSGTGGSEAFF
TRBJ1-2 once NA TRBV19 TGTGCCAGTAGTATAGATCAGGGGCTCGGCTATGGCTACACCTTC CASSIDQGLGYGYTF
TRBJ1-5 NA NA TRBV5-8 TGTGCCAGCAGCTTGCGACAGGTCAATCAGCCCCAGCATTTT CASSLRQVNQPQHF
TRBJ1-3 NA NA TRBV30 TGTGCCTGGTCGAGGAGGAGGGCGGGAAACACCATATATTTT CAWSRRRAGNTIYF
TRBJ2-6 NA NA TRBV11-2 TGTGCCAGCAGCTTAGATGCCAGAGGCAACGTCCTGACTTTC CASSLDARGNVLTF
TRBJ2-4 NA NA TRBV5-1 TGCGCCAGCAGCACCATCCGGGAGCGGATAAACATTCAGTACTTC CASSTIRERINIQYF
TRBJ1-1 NA TRBD1 TRBV4-3 TGCGCCAGCAGCCGCCTTACAGGGGACACTGAAGCTTTCTTT CASSRLTGDTEAFF
TRBJ1-3 few NA TRBV11-2 TGTGCCAGCAGCTTAGTCGTTCAGGGCCACTCTGGAAACACCATATATTTT CASSLVVQGHSGNTIYF